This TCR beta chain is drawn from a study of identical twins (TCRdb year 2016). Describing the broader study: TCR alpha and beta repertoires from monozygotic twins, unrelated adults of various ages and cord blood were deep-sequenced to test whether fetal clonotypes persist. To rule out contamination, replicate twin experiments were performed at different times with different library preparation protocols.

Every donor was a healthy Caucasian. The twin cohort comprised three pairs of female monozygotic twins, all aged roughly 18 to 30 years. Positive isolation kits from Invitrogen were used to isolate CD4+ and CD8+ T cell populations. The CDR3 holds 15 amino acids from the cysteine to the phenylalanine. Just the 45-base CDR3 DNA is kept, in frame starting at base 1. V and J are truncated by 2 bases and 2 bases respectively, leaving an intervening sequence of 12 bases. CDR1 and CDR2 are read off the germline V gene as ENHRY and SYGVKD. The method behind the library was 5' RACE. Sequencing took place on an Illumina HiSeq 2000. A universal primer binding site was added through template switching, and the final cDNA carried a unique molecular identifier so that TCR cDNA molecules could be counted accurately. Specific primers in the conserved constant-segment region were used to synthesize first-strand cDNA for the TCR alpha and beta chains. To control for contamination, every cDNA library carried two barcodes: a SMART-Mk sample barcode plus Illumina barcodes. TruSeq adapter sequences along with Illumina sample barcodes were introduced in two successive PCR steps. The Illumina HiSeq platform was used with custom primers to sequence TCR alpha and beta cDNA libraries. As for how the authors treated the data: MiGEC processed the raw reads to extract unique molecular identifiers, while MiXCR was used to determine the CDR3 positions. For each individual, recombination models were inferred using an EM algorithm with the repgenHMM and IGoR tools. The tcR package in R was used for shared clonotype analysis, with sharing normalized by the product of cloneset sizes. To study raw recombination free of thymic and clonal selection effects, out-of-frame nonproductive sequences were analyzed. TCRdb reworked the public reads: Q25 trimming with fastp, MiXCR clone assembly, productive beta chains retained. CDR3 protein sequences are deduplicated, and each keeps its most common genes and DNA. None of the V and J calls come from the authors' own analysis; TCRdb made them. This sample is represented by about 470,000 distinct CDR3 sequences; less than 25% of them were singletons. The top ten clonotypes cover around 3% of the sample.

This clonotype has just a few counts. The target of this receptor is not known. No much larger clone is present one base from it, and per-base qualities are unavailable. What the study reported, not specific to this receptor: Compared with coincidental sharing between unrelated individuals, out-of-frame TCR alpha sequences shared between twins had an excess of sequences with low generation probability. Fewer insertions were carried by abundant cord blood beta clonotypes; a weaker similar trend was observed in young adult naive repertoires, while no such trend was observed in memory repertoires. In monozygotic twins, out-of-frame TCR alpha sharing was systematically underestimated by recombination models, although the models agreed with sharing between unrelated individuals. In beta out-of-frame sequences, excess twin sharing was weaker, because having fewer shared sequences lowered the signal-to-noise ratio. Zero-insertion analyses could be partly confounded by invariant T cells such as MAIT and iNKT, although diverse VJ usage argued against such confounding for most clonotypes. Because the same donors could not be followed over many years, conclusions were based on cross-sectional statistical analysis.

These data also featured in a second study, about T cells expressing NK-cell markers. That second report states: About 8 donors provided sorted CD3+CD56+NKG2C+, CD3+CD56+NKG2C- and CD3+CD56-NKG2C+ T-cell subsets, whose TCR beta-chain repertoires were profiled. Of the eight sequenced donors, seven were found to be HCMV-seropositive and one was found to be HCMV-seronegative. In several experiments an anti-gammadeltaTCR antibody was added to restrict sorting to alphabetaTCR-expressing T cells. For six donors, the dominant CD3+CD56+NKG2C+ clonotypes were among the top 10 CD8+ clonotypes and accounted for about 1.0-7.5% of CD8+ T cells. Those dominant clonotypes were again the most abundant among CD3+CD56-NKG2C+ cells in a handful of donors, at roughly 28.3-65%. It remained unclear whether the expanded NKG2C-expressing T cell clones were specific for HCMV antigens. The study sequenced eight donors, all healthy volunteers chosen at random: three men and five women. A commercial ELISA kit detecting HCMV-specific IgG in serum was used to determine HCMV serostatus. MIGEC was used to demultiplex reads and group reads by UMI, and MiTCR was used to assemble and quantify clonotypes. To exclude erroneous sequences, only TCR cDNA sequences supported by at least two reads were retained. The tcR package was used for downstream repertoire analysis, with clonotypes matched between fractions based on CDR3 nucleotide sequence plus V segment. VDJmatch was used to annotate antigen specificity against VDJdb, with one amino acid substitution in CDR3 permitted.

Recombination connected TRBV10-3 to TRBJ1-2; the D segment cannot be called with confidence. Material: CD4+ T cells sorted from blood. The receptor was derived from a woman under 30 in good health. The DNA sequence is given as TGTGCCATCAGTGAGCTGAACCCAGTGAACTATGGCTACACCTTC. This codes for CAISELNPVNYGYTF.